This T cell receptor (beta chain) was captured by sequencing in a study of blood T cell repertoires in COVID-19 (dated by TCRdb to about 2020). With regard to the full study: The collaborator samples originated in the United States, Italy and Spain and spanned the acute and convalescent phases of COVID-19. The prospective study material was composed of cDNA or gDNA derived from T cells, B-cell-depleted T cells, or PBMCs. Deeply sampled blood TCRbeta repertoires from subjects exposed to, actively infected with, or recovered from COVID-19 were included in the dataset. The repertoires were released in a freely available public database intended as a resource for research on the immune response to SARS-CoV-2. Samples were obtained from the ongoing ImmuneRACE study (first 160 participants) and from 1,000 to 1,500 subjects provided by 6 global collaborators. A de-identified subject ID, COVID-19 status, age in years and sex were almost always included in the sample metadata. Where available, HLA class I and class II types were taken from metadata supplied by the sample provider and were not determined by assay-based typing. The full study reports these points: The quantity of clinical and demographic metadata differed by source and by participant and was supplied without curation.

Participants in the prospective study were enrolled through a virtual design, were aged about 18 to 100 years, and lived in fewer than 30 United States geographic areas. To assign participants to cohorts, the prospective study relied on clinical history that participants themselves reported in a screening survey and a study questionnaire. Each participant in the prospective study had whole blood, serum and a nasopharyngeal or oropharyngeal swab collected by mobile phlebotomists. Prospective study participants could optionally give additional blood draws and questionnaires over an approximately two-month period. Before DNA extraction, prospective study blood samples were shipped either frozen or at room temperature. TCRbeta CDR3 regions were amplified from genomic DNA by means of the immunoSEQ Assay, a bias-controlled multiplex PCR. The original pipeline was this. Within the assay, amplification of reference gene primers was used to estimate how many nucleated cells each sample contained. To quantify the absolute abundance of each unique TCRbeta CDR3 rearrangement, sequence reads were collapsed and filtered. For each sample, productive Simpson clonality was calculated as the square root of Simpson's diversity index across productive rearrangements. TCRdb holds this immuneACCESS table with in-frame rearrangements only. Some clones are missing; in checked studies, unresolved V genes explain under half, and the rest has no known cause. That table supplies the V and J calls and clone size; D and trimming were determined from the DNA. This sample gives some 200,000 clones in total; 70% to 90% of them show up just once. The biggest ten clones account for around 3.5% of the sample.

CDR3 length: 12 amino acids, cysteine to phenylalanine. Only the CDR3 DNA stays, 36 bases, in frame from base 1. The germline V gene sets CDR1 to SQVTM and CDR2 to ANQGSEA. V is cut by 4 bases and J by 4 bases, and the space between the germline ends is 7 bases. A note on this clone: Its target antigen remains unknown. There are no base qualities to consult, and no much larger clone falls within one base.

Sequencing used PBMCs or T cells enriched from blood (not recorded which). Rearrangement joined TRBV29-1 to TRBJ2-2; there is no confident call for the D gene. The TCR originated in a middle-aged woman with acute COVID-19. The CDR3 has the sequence CSVVVSTGELFF. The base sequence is TGCAGCGTTGTCGTATCCACCGGGGAGCTGTTTTTT.